This entry describes one TCR beta chain. This sample was taken from a study of T cell responses to AZD1222 COVID-19 vaccine. There are 14 residues in the CDR3. V was shortened by 6 bases and J by 10 bases, with 16 bases between the two germline ends. Germline CDR1 is MDHEN and CDR2 is SYDVKM. Method: immunoSEQ multiplex PCR; TCRdb's copy keeps in-frame clones and lacks some. The sample has about 150,000 clones, 91% seen once. The chain uses TRBV28 and TRBJ1-6; D unclear. The sample was peripheral blood, taken 28 days after the second AZD1222 dose. This TCR came from an adult who received the AZD1222 COVID-19 vaccine. As DNA, the CDR3 is TGTGCCAGCAGAACGAAGGTTTGGTACTCACCCCTCCACTTT. Translated, it gives CASRTKVWYSPLHF.